Listed below are T cell receptor beta chains from one sample, sequenced in a study of blood T cells in healthy people across ages. TCRdb processed the 5' RACE reads anew with MiXCR; each CDR3 protein has one entry. The data hold about 970,000 distinct CDR3 sequences, with roughly 51% observed a single time. The sequencing input was blood. These receptor sequences come from a woman between 55 and 75 years old in good health. CDR3s include the opening cysteine and the closing phenylalanine or tryptophan. The order of the fields is J gene, V gene, clone size, D gene, CDR3 protein, CDR3 DNA. A D gene is named only where the DNA matches it firmly. Clone size is not always given. Where it is, it says once, few, many or a class for expanded clones.

J: TRBJ2-4
V: TRBV20-1
size: few
D: .
CDR3: CSASPGVAAKNIQYF
DNA: TGCAGTGCTAGCCCCGGGGTAGCGGCCAAAAACATTCAGTACTTC

J: TRBJ2-7
V: TRBV3-1
size: .
D: TRBD2
CDR3: CASSARLAGNNEQYF
DNA: TGTGCCAGCAGCGCCCGACTAGCGGGGAACAATGAGCAGTACTTC

J: TRBJ2-3
V: TRBV2
size: few
D: .
CDR3: CASSGITDTQYF
DNA: TGTGCCAGCAGTGGGATCACAGATACGCAGTATTTT

J: TRBJ2-3
V: TRBV28
size: .
D: .
CDR3: CASSNLQGTDTQYF
DNA: TGTGCCAGCAGTAACTTACAGGGAACAGATACGCAGTATTTT

J: TRBJ2-1
V: TRBV29-1
size: few
D: TRBD2
CDR3: CSVQREEQFF
DNA: TGCAGCGTTCAGCGGGAGGAGCAGTTCTTC

J: TRBJ2-1
V: TRBV5-1
size: once
D: TRBD2
CDR3: CASSYGLALLNEQFF
DNA: TGCGCCAGCAGCTATGGACTAGCGCTTCTTAATGAGCAGTTCTTC

J: TRBJ2-7
V: TRBV3-1
size: .
D: .
CDR3: CASSPTGVRSEQYF
DNA: TGTGCCAGCAGCCCCACCGGGGTGAGATCCGAGCAGTACTTC

J: TRBJ2-3
V: TRBV15
size: .
D: .
CDR3: CATSRETGDGSDTQYF
DNA: TGTGCCACCAGCAGAGAGACGGGAGATGGTTCGGATACGCAGTATTTT

J: TRBJ1-1
V: TRBV6-2/TRBV6-3
size: .
D: .
CDR3: CASSVVGQGKAFF
DNA: TGTGCCAGCAGTGTCGTTGGGCAGGGGAAGGCTTTCTTT

J: TRBJ1-1
V: TRBV27
size: few
D: .
CDR3: CASSLVGGAYTEAFF
DNA: TGTGCCAGCAGTCTGGTGGGGGGCGCATACACTGAAGCTTTCTTT

J: TRBJ2-6
V: TRBV18
size: few
D: .
CDR3: CVSSPGLESSGANVLTF
DNA: TGTGTCAGCTCACCCGGACTGGAAAGCTCTGGGGCCAACGTCCTGACTTTC

J: TRBJ2-5
V: TRBV2
size: few
D: .
CDR3: CASSEKTQYF
DNA: TGTGCCAGCAGTGAAAAGACCCAGTACTTC

J: TRBJ2-3
V: TRBV4-2
size: .
D: TRBD2
CDR3: CASSQPLGTSGVNTDTQYF
DNA: TGTGCCAGCAGCCAACCCCTTGGGACTAGCGGGGTGAACACAGATACGCAGTATTTT

J: TRBJ2-2
V: TRBV25-1
size: .
D: .
CDR3: CASSASGSMNTGELFF
DNA: TGTGCCAGCAGTGCCTCAGGCAGTATGAACACCGGGGAGCTGTTTTTT

J: TRBJ2-3
V: TRBV7-9
size: .
D: TRBD2
CDR3: CASSWDRLAATDTQYF
DNA: TGTGCCAGCAGCTGGGACCGACTAGCGGCCACAGATACGCAGTATTTT

J: TRBJ1-5
V: TRBV20-1
size: .
D: .
CDR3: CSARDRTTRSNQPQHF
DNA: TGCAGTGCTAGAGACAGGACAACCCGAAGCAATCAGCCCCAGCATTTT

J: TRBJ2-7
V: TRBV20-1
size: few
D: .
CDR3: CSASSWSSYEQYF
DNA: TGCAGTGCTAGTTCTTGGAGCTCCTACGAGCAGTACTTC

J: TRBJ2-7
V: TRBV20-1
size: .
D: TRBD2
CDR3: CSARGLAGAHEQYF
DNA: TGCAGTGCTAGGGGACTAGCGGGAGCCCACGAGCAGTACTTC

J: TRBJ2-7
V: TRBV5-1
size: .
D: TRBD2
CDR3: CASSAGTSGSPEQYF
DNA: TGCGCCAGCAGCGCCGGGACTAGCGGGAGCCCCGAGCAGTACTTC

J: TRBJ2-3
V: TRBV6-1
size: .
D: TRBD2
CDR3: CASSPVGLAGGVDTQYF
DNA: TGTGCCAGCAGTCCCGTTGGACTAGCGGGAGGGGTAGATACGCAGTATTTT

J: TRBJ1-2
V: TRBV7-9
size: .
D: .
CDR3: CASSLASGVNYTF
DNA: TGTGCCAGCAGCTTAGCTTCAGGGGTTAACTACACCTTC

J: TRBJ2-3
V: TRBV5-6
size: .
D: TRBD2
CDR3: CASSLELAGATDTQYF
DNA: TGTGCCAGCAGCTTGGAACTAGCGGGAGCCACAGATACGCAGTATTTT

J: TRBJ2-1
V: TRBV6-2/TRBV6-3
size: .
D: .
CDR3: CASKIDRIYNEQFF
DNA: TGTGCCAGCAAAATCGACAGAATCTACAATGAGCAGTTCTTC

J: TRBJ2-1
V: TRBV28
size: .
D: .
CDR3: CASSSSMRRSSYNEQFF
DNA: TGTGCCAGCAGTTCATCCATGCGGAGAAGCTCCTACAATGAGCAGTTCTTC

J: TRBJ2-7
V: TRBV20-1
size: .
D: TRBD2
CDR3: CSASSGSLPEQYF
DNA: TGCAGTGCTTCCAGCGGGAGTCTCCCCGAGCAGTACTTC

J: TRBJ2-3
V: TRBV7-2
size: few
D: .
CDR3: CASSPTFGSGYTDTQYF
DNA: TGTGCCAGCAGCCCAACATTCGGCAGCGGATACACAGATACGCAGTATTTT

J: TRBJ2-7
V: TRBV4-1
size: .
D: .
CDR3: CASSQGTLYEQYF
DNA: TGCGCCAGCAGCCAAGGGACACTCTACGAGCAGTACTTC

J: TRBJ2-7
V: TRBV20-1
size: few
D: TRBD1
CDR3: CSAREARQGMREQYF
DNA: TGCAGTGCTAGAGAGGCCCGACAGGGAATGCGCGAGCAGTACTTC

J: TRBJ2-5
V: TRBV6-5
size: .
D: .
CDR3: CASSQRDREGWKTQYF
DNA: TGTGCCAGCAGTCAACGAGACAGGGAGGGATGGAAGACCCAGTACTTC

J: TRBJ2-3
V: TRBV7-2
size: .
D: TRBD2
CDR3: CASSPLAGLSDTQYF
DNA: TGTGCCAGCAGCCCCCTAGCGGGATTGTCTGATACGCAGTATTTT

J: TRBJ2-7
V: TRBV25-1
size: .
D: .
CDR3: CASSDSLGLSSYNEQYF
DNA: TGTGCCAGCAGTGATTCCCTCGGCCTGAGCTCCTACAATGAGCAGTACTTC

J: TRBJ2-2
V: TRBV2
size: .
D: TRBD1
CDR3: CASSERGQGILGTGELFF
DNA: TGTGCCAGCAGTGAAAGGGGACAGGGTATTTTGGGAACCGGGGAGCTGTTTTTT

J: TRBJ2-3
V: TRBV4-1
size: few
D: .
CDR3: CASSPRRGWDTQYF
DNA: TGCGCCAGCAGCCCCAGACGAGGTTGGGATACGCAGTATTTT

J: TRBJ2-5
V: TRBV20-1
size: .
D: TRBD2
CDR3: CSVTSGRGGETQYF
DNA: TGCAGTGTCACTAGCGGGAGGGGGGGAGAGACCCAGTACTTC

J: TRBJ2-1
V: TRBV9
size: .
D: TRBD1
CDR3: CASSVGGGARGYEQFF
DNA: TGTGCCAGCAGCGTAGGAGGGGGCGCACGCGGTTATGAGCAGTTCTTC

J: TRBJ2-7
V: TRBV7-2
size: .
D: .
CDR3: CASSLRIEQYF
DNA: TGTGCCAGCAGCCTCCGGATCGAGCAGTACTTC

J: TRBJ2-7
V: TRBV18
size: .
D: TRBD1
CDR3: CASSPGTGIREQYF
DNA: TGTGCCAGCTCACCCGGGACAGGGATTCGGGAGCAGTACTTC

J: TRBJ2-7
V: TRBV7-8
size: .
D: TRBD1
CDR3: CASSLRPGTGEYEQYF
DNA: TGTGCCAGCAGCCTACGTCCCGGGACAGGGGAATACGAGCAGTACTTC

J: TRBJ2-1
V: TRBV9
size: .
D: TRBD2
CDR3: CASGTLSGDYFNNEQFF
DNA: TGTGCCAGCGGCACCCTTAGCGGGGATTATTTTAACAATGAGCAGTTCTTC

J: TRBJ2-7
V: TRBV5-1
size: .
D: .
CDR3: CASSLEGLRPPYEQYF
DNA: TGCGCCAGCAGCTTGGAGGGACTTCGACCTCCCTACGAGCAGTACTTC

J: TRBJ2-5
V: TRBV27
size: once
D: .
CDR3: CASSLSGTSYQETQYF
DNA: TGTGCCAGCAGTTTATCCGGGACTTCGTACCAAGAGACCCAGTACTTC

J: TRBJ2-7
V: TRBV29-1
size: .
D: TRBD1
CDR3: CSGRQGASSYNEQYF
DNA: TGCAGCGGAAGACAGGGGGCAAGCTCCTACAATGAGCAGTACTTC

J: TRBJ1-5
V: TRBV12-3/TRBV12-4
size: .
D: .
CDR3: CASRRQGQPQHF
DNA: TGTGCCAGCAGACGTCAGGGGCAGCCCCAGCATTTT

J: TRBJ2-7
V: TRBV5-1
size: few
D: TRBD1
CDR3: CASSYATGAVTYEQYF
DNA: TGCGCCAGCAGCTACGCCACAGGGGCCGTAACCTACGAGCAGTACTTC

J: TRBJ2-1
V: TRBV6-5
size: .
D: .
CDR3: CASSYSSPGPYNEQFF
DNA: TGTGCCAGCAGTTACTCTTCCCCAGGGCCCTACAATGAGCAGTTCTTC

J: TRBJ2-4
V: TRBV29-1
size: .
D: TRBD2
CDR3: CSVGTSINIQYF
DNA: TGCAGCGTCGGGACTAGCATTAACATTCAGTACTTC

J: TRBJ2-5
V: TRBV28
size: .
D: TRBD2
CDR3: CATKFGAGESNEQYF
DNA: TGTGCCACCAAGTTCGGAGCGGGAGAGTCCAATGAGCAGTACTTC

J: TRBJ1-4
V: TRBV5-1
size: .
D: TRBD1
CDR3: CASSFQEGQGSEKLFF
DNA: TGCGCCAGCAGCTTCCAGGAGGGACAGGGAAGTGAAAAACTGTTTTTT

J: TRBJ1-4
V: TRBV9
size: .
D: TRBD1
CDR3: CASSPGQVNEKLFF
DNA: TGTGCCAGCAGCCCAGGACAGGTGAATGAAAAACTGTTTTTT

J: TRBJ2-3
V: TRBV24-1
size: .
D: .
CDR3: CATSDRGRGTDTQYF
DNA: TGTGCCACCAGTGATCGAGGCAGGGGCACAGATACGCAGTATTTT

J: TRBJ1-1
V: TRBV5-1
size: .
D: TRBD1
CDR3: CASRQGISKGNTEAFF
DNA: TGCGCCAGTCGACAGGGAATTTCAAAAGGGAACACTGAAGCTTTCTTT

J: TRBJ2-3
V: TRBV12-3/TRBV12-4
size: many
D: .
CDR3: CASSLGPTQYF
DNA: TGTGCCAGCAGTTTGGGTCCTACGCAGTATTTT